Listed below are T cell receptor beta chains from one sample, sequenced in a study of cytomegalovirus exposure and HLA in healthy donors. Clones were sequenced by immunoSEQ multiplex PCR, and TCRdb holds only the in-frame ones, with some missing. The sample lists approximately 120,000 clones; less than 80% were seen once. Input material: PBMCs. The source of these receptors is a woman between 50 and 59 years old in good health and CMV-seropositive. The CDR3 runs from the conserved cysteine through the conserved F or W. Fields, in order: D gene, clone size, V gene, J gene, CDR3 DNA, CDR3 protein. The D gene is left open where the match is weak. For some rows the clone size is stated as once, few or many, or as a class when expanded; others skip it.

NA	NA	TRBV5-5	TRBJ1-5	TGTGCCAGCAGCTTCTGGTTCGGGGGTCAGCCCCAGCATTTT	CASSFWFGGQPQHF
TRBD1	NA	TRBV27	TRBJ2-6	TGTGCCAGCAGTTTAACCGGGACAGGGTTCTCTGGGGCCAACGGCCTGACTTTC	CASSLTGTGFSGANGLTF
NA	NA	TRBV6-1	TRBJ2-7	TGTGCCAGCAGTGAAGCCCGAGACACCTACGAGCAGTACTTC	CASSEARDTYEQYF
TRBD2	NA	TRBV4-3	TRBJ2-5	TGCGCCAGCAGCCAAGATTTACTAGCGGGAGAGACCCAGTACTTC	CASSQDLLAGETQYF
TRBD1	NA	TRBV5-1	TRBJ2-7	TGCGCCAGCAGCTCGACAGGGGCGACCTACGAGCAGTACTTC	CASSSTGATYEQYF
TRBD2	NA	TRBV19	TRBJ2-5	TGTGCCAGTAGTATTCGGGGGGGGGACATCCAAGAGACCCAGTACTTC	CASSIRGGDIQETQYF
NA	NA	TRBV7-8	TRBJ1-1	TGTGCCAGCACCATCTTTACAGGTTCTACGAACACTGAAGCTTTCTTT	CASTIFTGSTNTEAFF
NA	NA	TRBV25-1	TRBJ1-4	TGTGCCAGCAGTGACCCCTCATACAGGGATGAAAAACTGTTTTTT	CASSDPSYRDEKLFF
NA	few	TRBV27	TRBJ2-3	TGTGCCAGCAGAGGGGGGGACCAAGATACGCAGTATTTT	CASRGGDQDTQYF
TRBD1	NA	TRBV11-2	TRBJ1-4	TGTGCCAGCAGCTTAGATGGAACCCCCGGACAGGGAGGTGAAAAACTGTTTTTT	CASSLDGTPGQGGEKLFF
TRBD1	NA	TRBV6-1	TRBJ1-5	TGTGCCAGCAGCCCCGGGACAGGGGGCCAGCCCCAGCATTTT	CASSPGTGGQPQHF
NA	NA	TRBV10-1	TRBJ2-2	TGCGCCAGCAGTGCCGCAGGGGAGAACACCGGGGAGCTGTTTTTT	CASSAAGENTGELFF
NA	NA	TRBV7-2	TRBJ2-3	TGTGCCAGCAGCTTAAGGGGCGGCACAGATACGCAGTATTTT	CASSLRGGTDTQYF
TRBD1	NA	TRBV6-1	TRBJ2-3	TGTGCCAGCGGTCCGTGGCAGGGGGCAACAGATACGCAGTATTTT	CASGPWQGATDTQYF
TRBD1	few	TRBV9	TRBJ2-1	TGTGCCAGCAGCCCTGATACAGGGGTAAATGAGCAGTTCTTC	CASSPDTGVNEQFF
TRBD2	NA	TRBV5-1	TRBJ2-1	TGCGCCAGCAGCTTGGCTCTAGCGGGATCCTACAATGAGCAGTTCTTC	CASSLALAGSYNEQFF
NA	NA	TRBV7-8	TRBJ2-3	TGTGCCAGCAGCTTCAACGGGGGCACAGATACGCAGTATTTT	CASSFNGGTDTQYF
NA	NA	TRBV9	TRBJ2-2	TGTGCCAGCAGCGTAGTTCCCGAGGGGGCCGGGGAGCTGTTTTTT	CASSVVPEGAGELFF
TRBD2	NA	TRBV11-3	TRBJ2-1	TGTGCCAGCAGCCCCTGGACTAGCGAATACAATGAGCAGTTCTTC	CASSPWTSEYNEQFF